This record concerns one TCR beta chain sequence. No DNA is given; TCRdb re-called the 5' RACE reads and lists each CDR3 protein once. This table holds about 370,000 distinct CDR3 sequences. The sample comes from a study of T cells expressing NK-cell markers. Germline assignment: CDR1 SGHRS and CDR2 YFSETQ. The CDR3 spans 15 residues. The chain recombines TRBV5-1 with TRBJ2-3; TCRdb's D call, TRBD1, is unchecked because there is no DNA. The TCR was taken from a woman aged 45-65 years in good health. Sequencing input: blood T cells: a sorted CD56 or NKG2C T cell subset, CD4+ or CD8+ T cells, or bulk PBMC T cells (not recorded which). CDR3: CASSWGDTSGDTQYF.